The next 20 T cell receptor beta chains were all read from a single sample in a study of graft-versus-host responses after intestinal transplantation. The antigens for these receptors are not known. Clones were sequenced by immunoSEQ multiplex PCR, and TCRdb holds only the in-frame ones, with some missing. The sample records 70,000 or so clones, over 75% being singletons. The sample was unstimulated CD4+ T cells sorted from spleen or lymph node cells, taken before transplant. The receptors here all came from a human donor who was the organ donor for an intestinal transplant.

Here the CDR3 reads CAWSVGLLGPQETQYF. The CDR3 region has the DNA TGTGCCTGGAGTGTAGGGCTATTGGGGCCCCAAGAGACCCAGTACTTC. This sequence joins TRBV30 and TRBJ2-5, with D possibly being TRBD1 (5 bases). V was trimmed by 0 bases and J by 1 base, leaving 15 bases between them. The germline CDR1 and CDR2 sequences are GTSNPN and SVGIG (reference sequence). The CDR3 covers 16 residues.

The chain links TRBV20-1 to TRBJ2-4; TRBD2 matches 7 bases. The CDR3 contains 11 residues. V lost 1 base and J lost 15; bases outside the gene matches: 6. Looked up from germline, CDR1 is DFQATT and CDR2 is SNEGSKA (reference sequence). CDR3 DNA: TGCAGTGCTAGAGGGGGGGGTATGGGGTACTTC. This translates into CSARGGGMGYF.

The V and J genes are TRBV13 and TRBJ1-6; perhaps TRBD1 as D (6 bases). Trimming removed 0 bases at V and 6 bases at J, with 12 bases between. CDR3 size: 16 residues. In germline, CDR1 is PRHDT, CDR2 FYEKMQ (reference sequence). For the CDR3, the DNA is TGTGCCAGCAGCTTAGGACAGGGACCGACTAATTCACCCCTCCACTTT. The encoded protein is CASSLGQGPTNSPLHF.

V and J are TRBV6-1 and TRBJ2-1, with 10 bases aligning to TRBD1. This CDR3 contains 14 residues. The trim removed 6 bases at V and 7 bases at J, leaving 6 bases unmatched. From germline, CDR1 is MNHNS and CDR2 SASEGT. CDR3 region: CASRRQGASNEQFF. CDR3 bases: TGTGCCAGCAGACGACAGGGGGCAAGTAATGAGCAGTTCTTC.

CDR3 residues: CASSSTSGLFENEQFF. CDR3 in DNA: TGTGCCAGCAGTTCGACTAGCGGGCTCTTCGAGAATGAGCAGTTCTTC. The chain joins TRBV27 to TRBJ2-1; TRBD2 matches 10 bases. The V segment lost 4 bases and the J segment 7 bases; nucleotides outside the gene matches: 10. The CDR3 spans 16 residues. Germline V gene data show CDR1 as MNHEY and CDR2 as SMNVEV (reference sequence).

The CDR3 DNA is TGTGCCAGCAGCCCGCCGGAAGGGGGGAACACTGAAGCTTTCTTT. As protein: CASSPPEGGNTEAFF. The chain combines TRBV11-2 with TRBJ1-1; weak D call: TRBD1 (6 bases). Germline CDR1 SGHAT, CDR2 FQNNGV. V lost 5 bases to trimming and J lost 1 base, with 14 bases between them. The CDR3 spans 15 residues.

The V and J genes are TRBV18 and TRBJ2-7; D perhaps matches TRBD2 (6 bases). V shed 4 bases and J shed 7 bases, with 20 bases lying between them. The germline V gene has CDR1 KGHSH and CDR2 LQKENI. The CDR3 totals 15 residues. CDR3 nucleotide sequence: TGTGCCAGCTCACACGACACCGGGACTCCAACAGAGCAGTACGTC. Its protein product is CASSHDTGTPTEQYV.

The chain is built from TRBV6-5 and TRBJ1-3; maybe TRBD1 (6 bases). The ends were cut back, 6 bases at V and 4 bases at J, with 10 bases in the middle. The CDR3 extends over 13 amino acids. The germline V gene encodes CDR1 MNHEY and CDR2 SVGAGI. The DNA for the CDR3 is TGTGCCAGCAGCAGAGGACAGGGAAACACCATATATTTT. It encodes CASSRGQGNTIYF.

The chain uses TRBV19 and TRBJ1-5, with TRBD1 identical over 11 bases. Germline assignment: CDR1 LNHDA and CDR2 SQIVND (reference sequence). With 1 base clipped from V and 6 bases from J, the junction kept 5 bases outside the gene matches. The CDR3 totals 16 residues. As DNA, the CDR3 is TGTGCCAGTAGTATAGCGGACAGGGGGCTAGGTCAGCCCCAGCATTTT. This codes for CASSIADRGLGQPQHF.

CDR3 in DNA: TGCGCCAGCAGCTTCGGAAAACAGGGGGTCGCCGGCTACACCTTC. Translating gives CASSFGKQGVAGYTF. V and J are TRBV5-1 and TRBJ1-2; 8 bases align to TRBD1. V gave up 2 bases and J gave up 8 bases; unmatched junction bases: 11. In germline, CDR1 is SGHRS, CDR2 YFSETQ. The CDR3 runs 15 residues.

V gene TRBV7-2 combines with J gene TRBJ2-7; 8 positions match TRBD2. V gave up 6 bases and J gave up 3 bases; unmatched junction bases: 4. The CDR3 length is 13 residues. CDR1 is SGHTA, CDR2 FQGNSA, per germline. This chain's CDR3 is CASRAAGVYEQYV. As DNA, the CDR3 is TGTGCCAGCAGGGCAGCGGGGGTCTACGAGCAGTACGTC.

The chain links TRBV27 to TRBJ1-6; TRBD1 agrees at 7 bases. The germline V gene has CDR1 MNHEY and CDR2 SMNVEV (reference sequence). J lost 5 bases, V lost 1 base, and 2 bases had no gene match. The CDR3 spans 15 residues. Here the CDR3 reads CASSLYRGDNSPLHF. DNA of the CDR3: TGTGCCAGCAGTTTATACAGGGGCGATAATTCACCCCTCCACTTT.

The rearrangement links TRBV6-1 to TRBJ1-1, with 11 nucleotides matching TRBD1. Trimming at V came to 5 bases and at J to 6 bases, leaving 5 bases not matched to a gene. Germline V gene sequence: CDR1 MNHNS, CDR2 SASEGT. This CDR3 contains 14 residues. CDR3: CASSWTGGVSEAFF. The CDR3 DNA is TGTGCCAGCAGTTGGACAGGGGGCGTCTCTGAAGCTTTCTTT.

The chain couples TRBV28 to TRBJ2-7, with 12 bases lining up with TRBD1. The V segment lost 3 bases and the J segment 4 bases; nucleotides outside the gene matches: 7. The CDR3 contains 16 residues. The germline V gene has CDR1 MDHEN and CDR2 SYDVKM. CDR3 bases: TGTGCCAGCAGTTTTAGTCCGGGACAGGGGGCTTACGAGCAGTACGTC. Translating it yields CASSFSPGQGAYEQYV.

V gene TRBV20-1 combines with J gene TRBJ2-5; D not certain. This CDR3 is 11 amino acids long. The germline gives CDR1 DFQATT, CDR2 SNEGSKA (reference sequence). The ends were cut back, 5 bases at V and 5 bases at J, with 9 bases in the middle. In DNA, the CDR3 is TGCAGTGCTGGAGTTGAGGAGACCCAGTACTTC. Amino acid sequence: CSAGVEETQYF.

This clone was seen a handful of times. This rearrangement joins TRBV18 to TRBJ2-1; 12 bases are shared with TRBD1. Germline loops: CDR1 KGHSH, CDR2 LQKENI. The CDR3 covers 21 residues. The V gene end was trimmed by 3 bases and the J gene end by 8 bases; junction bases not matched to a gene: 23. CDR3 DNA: TGTGCCAGCTCACCGCGAGGGCCCGGGACAGGGGGCAACCGGCTGGTGGATGAGCAGTTCTTC. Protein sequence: CASSPRGPGTGGNRLVDEQFF.

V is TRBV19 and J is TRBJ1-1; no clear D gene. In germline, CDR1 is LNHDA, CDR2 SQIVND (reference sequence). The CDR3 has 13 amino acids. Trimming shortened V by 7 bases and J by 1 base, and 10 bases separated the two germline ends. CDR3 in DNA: TGTGCCAGTACTACCTTTGAGAACACTGAAGCTTTCTTT. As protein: CASTTFENTEAFF.

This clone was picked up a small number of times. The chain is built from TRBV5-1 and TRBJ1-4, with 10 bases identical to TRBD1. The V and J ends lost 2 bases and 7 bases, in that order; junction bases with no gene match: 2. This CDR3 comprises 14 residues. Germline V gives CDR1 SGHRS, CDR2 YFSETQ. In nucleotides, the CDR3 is TGCGCCAGCAGCTTCGGGGACAGGGGTGAAAAACTGTTTTTT. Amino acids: CASSFGDRGEKLFF.

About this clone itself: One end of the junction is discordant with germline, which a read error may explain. DNA for the CDR3: TGTGCTAGCAGCTTAAGGCCTTCGAATGCAGGACAGGGGGCGCGGGAGACCCAGTACTTC. Amino acid sequence: CASSLRPSNAGQGARETQYF. The chain links TRBV7-7 to TRBJ2-5, with TRBD1 identical over 11 bases. This CDR3 region has 20 residues. Germline V gene lookup returns CDR1 SSHAT and CDR2 FNYEAQ (reference sequence).

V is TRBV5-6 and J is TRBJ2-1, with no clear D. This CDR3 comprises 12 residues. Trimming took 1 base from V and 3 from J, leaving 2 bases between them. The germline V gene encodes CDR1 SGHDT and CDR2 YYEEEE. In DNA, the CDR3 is TGTGCCAGCAGCTTGTACTACAATGAGCAGTTCTTC. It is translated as CASSLYYNEQFF.